This entry concerns a single TCR beta chain. This clone was recorded a few times. What antigen it recognizes has not been identified. No quality values exist for individual bases; no much larger clone is one base distant. In the same sample, other DNA sequences code for this CDR3. The record originates from a study of beta chain features in type 1 diabetes (dated by TCRdb to 2016 to 2019). Looking at the study overall: Mean age, gender distribution, total cell number and subset yield did not differ between patients and healthy donors. A total of some 100,000,000 sorted cells were examined across all samples, and a strong correlation was observed between cell number per subset and RNA yield. The study compared TCRB repertoires of sorted circulating CD4+ T cell subsets between recently diagnosed type 1 diabetes patients and matched healthy donors. Regulatory and stem cell-like memory subsets were isolated from only 8 patients and about 8 healthy donors, whereas naive and central memory subsets came from all 30 or so donors.

What the study reported, not specific to this receptor: Patients with type 1 diabetes made fewer insertions and deleted more nucleotides at VDJ recombination sites, implying thymic rearrangement abnormalities. The naive, central memory and regulatory TCRB repertoires appeared to resemble one another more closely among patients than among healthy donors. A moderate but significant shortening of TCRB CDR3 length was observed in type 1 diabetes patients in all four CD4+ subsets. Because the HLA sub-analyses included only small numbers of individuals, any influence of HLA type on TCRB rearrangement was left unresolved. Shorter templates might have been favored by PCR, but patient and control samples were amplified and corrected together, so both groups would have been affected equally by any skew. Sequencing cDNA rather than genomic DNA could over-represent highly expressing activated cells, although activation and CD3 levels did not differ between groups.

Each donor gave one peripheral blood draw, averaging approximately 110 mL, which was collected into heparinised tubes. Naive, central memory, regulatory and stem cell-like memory CD4+ T cells were sorted on a BD FACSAria II using a panel including CD45RO, CCR7, CD25, CD127, CD95 and CD27. A purity above 98% was achieved for all sorted populations. PBMCs were isolated right away by Lymphoprep density gradient centrifugation and were stained directly, without culture. So that batch effects would be minimized, each experiment stained and sorted samples in pairs, pairing one healthy donor with one patient. The entire isolated RNA was reverse transcribed using the High Capacity cDNA Reverse Transcription Kit, and thus expressed TCRB transcripts were sequenced. Deep immunoSEQ sequencing was performed on naive, central memory and regulatory T cell samples, with an average of roughly 3.3 million total reads per sample. Sorted cells were lysed in RLT buffer, and RNA was extracted using DNase-treated RNeasy Micro or Mini kits according to cell number. Each cell subset was processed on its own to prevent cross-contamination, while patient and healthy donor samples were processed together. The immunoSEQ multiplex PCR was used to amplify TCRB sequences from cDNA, yielding 87-bp fragments that span the CDR3 region. Amplicons were sequenced on the Illumina HiSeq platform. Per the original workflow: Synthetic template baselines were used to correct PCR bias computationally, reads within Hamming distance 2 were collapsed together, and singletons that could not be merged were discarded. Reads were aligned against IMGT to assign V, D and J genes, CDR3 length and insertions or deletions at six rearrangement sites. Within each subset, clonotype counts were normalized to sorted cell number, after which true diversity and Gini coefficients were computed with the tcR R package. The overlap coefficient, calculated on TCRB nucleotide sequences, was used to quantify repertoire sharing. As a proxy for the pre-selection repertoire, out-of-frame TCRB sequences from naive cells were analyzed. In its TCRdb copy, this immuneACCESS table keeps in-frame sequences only and misses some clones. Where compared with another copy, unresolved V genes explain less than half of these, and the others have no known cause. Clone size and V and J calls were adopted from that table, with D and trimming inferred from the DNA. This sample lists about 700,000 clones; around an eighth were detected once. Approximately 0.021% of the sample goes to the ten largest clones.

From its cysteine to its phenylalanine, the CDR3 spans 11 amino acids. Only the CDR3 DNA stays, 33 bases, in frame from base 1. Looking up the germline V gene (reference sequence) yields CDR1 GTSNPN and CDR2 SVGIG. V and J are truncated by 2 bases and 4 bases respectively, leaving an intervening sequence of 6 bases. The clonotype originates from a man between 18 and 35 years old with type 1 diabetes. What was sequenced was naive CD4+ T cells from blood. Interpreted using the paper, the cell subset or site label stands for: true naive CD4+ T cells. Here the chain combines TRBV30 and TRBJ2-7; a tentative D call is TRBD2 (5 bases match). In nucleotide form, the sequence is TGTGCCTGGAGTCGGGGATACGAGCAGTACTTC. This yields the protein CAWSRGYEQYF. With the portions outside the CDR3 filled from the reference TRBV30 and TRBJ2-7 genes, the complete variable region becomes SQTIHQWPATLVQPVGSPLSLECTVEGTSNPNLYWYRQAAGRGLQLLFYSVGIGQISSEVPQNLSASRPQDRQFILSSKKLLLSDSGFYLCAWSRGYEQYFGPGTRLTVT.